The 27 T cell receptor beta chains below come from one sample, sequenced in a study of chemoradiotherapy in HPV16-positive cancers (dated by TCRdb to 2021 to 2024). Library generation was performed with the immunoSEQ multiplex PCR assay. The source is immuneACCESS, and TCRdb retained only in-frame sequences with V and J called. Part of the clones is not carried over; for the studies checked, unresolved V genes explain less than half of this, and the remainder is unexplained. In all, the sample holds just under 5,000 clones, and roughly 91% of those were seen once. The top ten hold 3.1% of the sample. The sample here was tumor tissue, taken from a patient who underwent chemoradiotherapy. The source is a human donor with HPV-associated anogenital cancer.

The rearrangement links TRBV4-3 to TRBJ1-2, with TRBD1 matching over 7 bases. CDR3 size: 15 residues. Germline lookup yields CDR1 LGHNA and CDR2 YSLEER. The V and J ends lost 1 base and 8 bases, in that order; junction bases with no gene match: 10. The CDR3 sequence: CASSQAAGQTSGYTF. CDR3 nucleotide sequence: TGCGCCAGCAGCCAAGCGGCGGGACAGACATCCGGCTACACCTTC.

This clone appeared once. The J gene is TRBJ2-1, the V gene TRBV28; no firm D call. V dropped 3 bases and J dropped 3 bases, with 9 bases sitting between them. The CDR3 covers 14 residues. CDR1 is MDHEN, CDR2 SYDVKM, per germline. CDR3 sequence: CASSFQHGYNEQFF. In DNA, the CDR3 is TGTGCCAGCAGTTTTCAGCATGGCTACAATGAGCAGTTCTTC.

The chain joins TRBV5-1 to TRBJ2-3, with 8 bases identical to TRBD2. Trimming took 6 bases from V and 10 from J; bases not matched to a gene: 7. CDR3 length equals 12 residues. CDR1 and CDR2 from the germline V gene are SGHRS and YFSETQ. CDR3 DNA sequence: TGCGCCAGCACCCCGGGGGGGGAAGCGCAGTATTTT. As protein: CASTPGGEAQYF.

This clone was observed a few times. CDR3 bases: TGTGCCAGCAGCGTCGGCGGAGGGCAATCTTATGGCTACACCTTC. Translated, it gives CASSVGGGQSYGYTF. The gene calls are TRBV5-5 and TRBJ1-2; D unresolved. Germline V gene sequence: CDR1 SGHKS, CDR2 YYEKEE (reference sequence). V lost 4 bases and J 5 bases, leaving 18 bases between the germline ends. The CDR3 is made up of 15 amino acids.

The chain has TRBV4-3 and TRBJ1-2; TRBD1 is a possible D gene (6 bases). The germline gives CDR1 LGHNA, CDR2 YSLEER. The length of the CDR3 is 16 residues. The V gene lost 0 bases and the J gene lost 0 bases, with 11 bases spanning the gap. The CDR3 here is CASSQETGPANYGYTF. The CDR3 bases are TGCGCCAGCAGCCAAGAAACAGGGCCAGCTAACTATGGCTACACCTTC.

The genes are TRBV2 and TRBJ1-3; tentative D call: TRBD1 (5 bases). V gave up 7 bases and J gave up 1 base, with 11 bases separating them. Germline V gene lookup returns CDR1 SNHLY and CDR2 FYNNEI. The CDR3 length is 14 residues. The CDR3 bases are TGTGCCAGCAAGATAGGGGAATCTGGAAACACCATATATTTT. Amino acid sequence: CASKIGESGNTIYF.

The chain links TRBV25-1 to TRBJ2-3; D call uncertain. CDR1 and CDR2 from the germline V gene are MGHDK and SYGVNS. The CDR3 totals 12 residues. V was clipped by 2 bases and J by 3 bases, with 3 bases between them. The DNA for the CDR3 is TGTGCCAGCAGTGAAGGGACAGATACGCAGTATTTT. It yields the protein CASSEGTDTQYF.

The chain uses TRBV7-2 and TRBJ1-2; D not resolved. Germline CDR1 and CDR2: SGHTA and FQGNSA. With 1 base removed from V and 2 bases from J, the gap between germline ends came to 8 bases. The CDR3 is 14 amino acids. The CDR3 reads CASSLEHRNYGYTF. CDR3 DNA: TGTGCCAGCAGCTTAGAGCATCGGAACTATGGCTACACCTTC.

The gene calls are TRBV4-1 and TRBJ2-7; 10 positions agree with TRBD1. V shed 4 bases and J 7 bases; nucleotides not matched to a gene: 4. Per germline, CDR1 MGHRA and CDR2 YSYEKL. The CDR3 totals 13 residues. The CDR3: CASSRDRGLEQYF. CDR3 in DNA: TGCGCCAGCAGCCGGGACAGGGGTTTGGAGCAGTACTTC.

The rearrangement uses TRBV7-8 and TRBJ1-2, with a tentative D call TRBD1 (5 bases). CDR1 is SGHVS and CDR2 is FQNEAQ in the germline V gene. The CDR3 is made up of 14 amino acids. V lost 5 bases and J 6 bases, leaving 16 bases between the germline ends. CDR3 in amino acids: CASSPWGGRHGYTF. In DNA, the CDR3 is TGTGCCAGCAGCCCGTGGGGGGGGAGGCATGGCTACACCTTC.

The chain employs TRBV2 and TRBJ2-1; D is possibly TRBD2 (6 bases). Trimming stripped 6 bases from V and 9 bases from J, with 21 bases between. Germline CDR1 and CDR2: SNHLY and FYNNEI. CDR3 length: 15 residues. The CDR3 reads CASSLDSRDFSEQFF. The CDR3 DNA sequence: TGTGCCAGCAGCTTGGACTCCCGGGACTTCAGTGAGCAGTTCTTC.

The chain has TRBV28 and TRBJ1-6; 7 bases match TRBD1. The CDR3 is made up of 13 amino acids. The V and J ends lost 4 bases and 18 bases, in that order; junction bases with no gene match: 12. The germline V gene has CDR1 MDHEN and CDR2 SYDVKM. CDR3 DNA sequence: TGTGCCAGCAGTTGGGCGTCAACAGGGGTTCCCCACTTT. Translation gives CASSWASTGVPHF.

V is TRBV4-3 and J is TRBJ2-3; D possibly corresponds to TRBD1 (5 bases). Trimming shortened V by 1 base and J by 2 bases, and 10 bases separated the two germline ends. The germline V gene encodes CDR1 LGHNA and CDR2 YSLEER. The CDR3 loop spans 15 amino acids. CDR3: CASSQGQLVTDTQYF. DNA for the CDR3: TGCGCCAGCAGCCAAGGACAGCTAGTCACAGATACGCAGTATTTT.

The chain joins TRBV10-3 to TRBJ1-3; D is perhaps TRBD1 (5 bases). V dropped 7 bases and J dropped 4 bases, with 11 bases sitting between them. The CDR3 length is 13 residues. Germline V gene lookup returns CDR1 ENHRY and CDR2 SYGVKD. The CDR3 region is CAINQGRGNTIYF. The CDR3 DNA is TGTGCCATCAACCAGGGAAGGGGAAACACCATATATTTT.

The chain is built from TRBV7-2 and TRBJ1-1; perhaps TRBD1 as D (5 bases). The V end was cut by 0 bases, the J end by 8 bases, with 13 bases between. The CDR3 runs to 14 residues. Germline values: CDR1 SGHTA, CDR2 FQGNSA. The CDR3: CASSLARGLREAFF. As DNA, the CDR3 is TGTGCCAGCAGCTTAGCTCGGGGACTAAGAGAAGCTTTCTTT. Based on the CDR3 plus reference TRBV7-2 and TRBJ1-1, the full variable domain is GAGVSQSPSNKVTEKGKDVELRCDPISGHTALYWYRQSLGQGLEFLIYFQGNSAPDKSGLPSDRFSAERTGGSVSTLTIQRTQQEDSAVYLCASSLARGLREAFFGQGTRLTVV.

The V call is TRBV6-1, the J call TRBJ2-2; 9 bases line up with TRBD2. V lost 4 bases and J lost 4; bases outside the gene matches: 4. Germline CDR1 MNHNS, CDR2 SASEGT. The CDR3 is made up of 15 amino acids. The CDR3 protein is CASSALAGVTGELFF. CDR3 DNA sequence: TGTGCCAGCAGTGCATTAGCGGGAGTCACCGGGGAGCTGTTTTTT.

V gene TRBV14 combines with J gene TRBJ2-7; possibly TRBD1 for D (6 bases). Germline-derived CDR1 and CDR2 are SGHDN and FVKESK. Trimming took 4 bases from V and 2 from J, leaving 12 bases between them. The CDR3 has 14 residues. CDR3 nucleotides: TGTGCCAGCAGCCCTAACCGGGACACCTACGAGCAGTACTTC. Encoded protein: CASSPNRDTYEQYF.

The CDR3 here is CASSLARAGGTGELFF. The CDR3 nucleotides are TGTGCCAGCAGCTTAGCCCGGGCAGGGGGCACCGGGGAGCTGTTTTTT. The chain recombines TRBV7-8 with TRBJ2-2; 7 nucleotides match TRBD1. V lost 0 bases and J lost 4; bases outside the gene matches: 5. Per the germline V gene, CDR1 is SGHVS and CDR2 is FQNEAQ. The CDR3 length is 16 residues. The full variable domain, its missing parts supplied by reference TRBV7-8 and TRBJ2-2, is GAGVSQSPRYKVAKRGQDVALRCDPISGHVSLFWYQQALGQGPEFLTYFQNEAQLDKSGLPSDRFFAERPEGSVSTLKIQRTQQEDSAVYLCASSLARAGGTGELFFGEGSRLTVL.

The gene calls are TRBV9 and TRBJ2-1; possibly TRBD1 or TRBD2 for D (5 bases each). Germline V gives CDR1 SGDLS, CDR2 YYNGEE. The CDR3 consists of 12 residues. Trimming shortened V by 0 bases and J by 9 bases, and 7 bases separated the two germline ends. CDR3 DNA sequence: TGTGCCAGCAGCGTAGCGAGGGGTGAGCAGTTCTTC. Encoded protein: CASSVARGEQFF.

The V gene is TRBV4-1, the J gene TRBJ2-3; weak D call: TRBD2 (6 bases). The CDR3 spans 15 residues. V was pared by 1 base and J by 2 bases, with 10 bases between. CDR1 MGHRA and CDR2 YSYEKL come from the germline V gene. CDR3: CASSQVGGFTDTQYF. CDR3 sequence (DNA): TGCGCCAGCAGCCAAGTCGGGGGTTTCACAGATACGCAGTATTTT.

This rearrangement joins TRBV14 to TRBJ2-5, with unresolved D. Germline CDR1 and CDR2: SGHDN and FVKESK. V was pared by 4 bases and J by 5 bases, with 11 bases between. The CDR3 contains 13 residues. In DNA, the CDR3 is TGTGCCAGCAGCCGGGCTATCGGGGAGACCCAGTACTTC. Protein product: CASSRAIGETQYF.

The V call is TRBV7-2, the J call TRBJ1-5; weak D call: TRBD1 (6 bases). V gave up 1 base and J gave up 8 bases, with 12 bases separating them. CDR1 and CDR2 (germline): SGHTA, FQGNSA. The CDR3 is made up of 14 amino acids. The CDR3 is CASSLEGGMKPQHF. Here the CDR3 DNA reads TGTGCCAGCAGCTTAGAGGGGGGAATGAAGCCCCAGCATTTT.

V and J are TRBV7-2 and TRBJ1-3; D remains unclear. Germline V gene sequence: CDR1 SGHTA, CDR2 FQGNSA. Trimming stripped 2 bases from V and 5 bases from J, with 13 bases between. There are 15 residues in the CDR3. The DNA of the CDR3 is TGTGCCAGCAGCTTACGGGCAAATGGACGAAACACCATATATTTT. It is translated as CASSLRANGRNTIYF.

The chain carries TRBV6-5 and TRBJ1-2; D remains ambiguous. Trimming removed 5 bases from V and 5 bases from J, with 12 bases in between. The CDR3 runs to 13 residues. Germline V gene data show CDR1 as MNHEY and CDR2 as SVGAGI. This CDR3 is CASSRGIGYGYTF. Written as DNA, the CDR3 is TGTGCCAGCAGTCGGGGTATAGGGTATGGCTACACCTTC.

V usage is TRBV7-9 and J usage is TRBJ1-2; D unclear. The CDR3 consists of 13 residues. Germline CDR1 reads SEHNR; CDR2 reads FQNEAQ (reference sequence). Trimming took off 5 bases at V and 7 bases at J, with 14 bases between the two ends. DNA of the CDR3: TGTGCCAGCAGCCCGCGGGAGGCTGGTGGCTACACCTTC. This sequence encodes CASSPREAGGYTF.

The rearrangement joins TRBV11-2 to TRBJ2-7; maybe TRBD2 (5 bases). Between the trimmed V and J ends, which lost 0 bases and 3 bases, there was a span of 18 bases. From germline, CDR1 is SGHAT and CDR2 FQNNGV. The CDR3 runs to 17 residues. CDR3 nucleotides: TGTGCCAGCAGCTTAGAGTTCGGCGGGCAGATTAACTACGAGCAGTACTTC. The encoded protein is CASSLEFGGQINYEQYF.

V and J are TRBV15 and TRBJ2-3; TRBD2 matches at 7 bases. The germline CDR1 and CDR2 sequences are LNHNV and YYDKDF (reference sequence). The CDR3 runs 15 residues. V shed 2 bases, J shed 2 bases, and the junction held 4 bases outside the gene matches. The CDR3 DNA sequence: TGTGCCACCAGCAGAAAGCGGGGCGACACAGATACGCAGTATTTT. It translates to CATSRKRGDTDTQYF. Drawing the rest from reference TRBV15 and TRBJ2-3, the complete variable domain is DAMVIQNPRYQVTQFGKPVTLSCSQTLNHNVMYWYQQKSSQAPKLLFHYYDKDFNNEADTPDNFQSRRPNTSFCFLDIRSPGLGDTAMYLCATSRKRGDTDTQYFGPGTRLTVL.